This is a list of T cell receptor beta chains from one sample in a study of blood T cell repertoires in COVID-19. TCRdb's table, derived via immunoSEQ multiplex PCR, lists solely in-frame clones and lacks some. The sample consists of over 65,000 clones, 90% of them appearing once. Sample: peripheral blood. The origin of the receptors is an elderly woman with acute or convalescent COVID-19. Both conserved end residues are part of each CDR3. The D gene is left open where the match is weak. A row's size may be missing; if present it is once, few, many or a size class.

j_call: TRBJ2-1; d_call: TRBD2; clone_size: NA; v_call: TRBV5-4; cdr3_nt: TGTGCCAGCAGCTTCGGACTAGCGGGAGGCCCTAACTACAATGAGCAGTTCTTC; cdr3_aa: CASSFGLAGGPNYNEQFF
j_call: TRBJ2-3; d_call: NA; clone_size: NA; v_call: TRBV3-1/TRBV3-2; cdr3_nt: TGTGCCAGCAGCCAAGATTTGGACTATACAGATACGCAGTATTTT; cdr3_aa: CASSQDLDYTDTQYF
j_call: TRBJ2-7; d_call: NA; clone_size: NA; v_call: TRBV2; cdr3_nt: TGTGCCAGCAGCTTCCGGAGGACTTCAAGCTCCTACGAGCAGTACTTC; cdr3_aa: CASSFRRTSSSYEQYF
j_call: TRBJ2-5; d_call: TRBD2; clone_size: NA; v_call: TRBV10-3; cdr3_nt: TGTGCCATCAGTGGGGCTGGCGCGGGGGGGCAAGAGACCCAGTACTTC; cdr3_aa: CAISGAGAGGQETQYF
j_call: TRBJ2-1; d_call: TRBD2; clone_size: NA; v_call: TRBV11-3; cdr3_nt: TGTGCCAGCAGCCCCCCCGGGGGGAATGAGCAGTTCTTC; cdr3_aa: CASSPPGGNEQFF
j_call: TRBJ1-6; d_call: NA; clone_size: NA; v_call: TRBV2; cdr3_nt: TGTGCCAGCAGACAGATGAGCTCCTATAATTCACCCCTCCACTTT; cdr3_aa: CASRQMSSYNSPLHF
j_call: TRBJ2-3; d_call: TRBD2; clone_size: NA; v_call: TRBV4-3; cdr3_nt: TGCGCCAGCAGCCAAGATGGGGGGGGGACAGATACGCAGTATTTT; cdr3_aa: CASSQDGGGTDTQYF
j_call: TRBJ1-3; d_call: NA; clone_size: NA; v_call: TRBV6-1; cdr3_nt: TGTGCCAGCAGTGAATGGGGCCAGGCTGGAAACACCATATATTTT; cdr3_aa: CASSEWGQAGNTIYF
j_call: TRBJ2-5; d_call: TRBD1; clone_size: NA; v_call: TRBV28; cdr3_nt: TGTGCCAGCAGTCCGCCGGGACAGGGCGAGGAAGAGACCCAGTACTTC; cdr3_aa: CASSPPGQGEEETQYF
j_call: TRBJ2-7; d_call: NA; clone_size: NA; v_call: TRBV5-4; cdr3_nt: TGTGCCAGCAGCTTGTTACGCAGCGAGCAGTACTTC; cdr3_aa: CASSLLRSEQYF
j_call: TRBJ2-1; d_call: NA; clone_size: NA; v_call: TRBV7-3; cdr3_nt: TGTGCCAGCAGCTCCCCCGAACAGGGTAGGGATGAGCAGTTCTTC; cdr3_aa: CASSSPEQGRDEQFF
j_call: TRBJ1-2; d_call: NA; clone_size: NA; v_call: TRBV19; cdr3_nt: TGTGCCAGTAGTAGACGGGATGGCGGCTACACCTTC; cdr3_aa: CASSRRDGGYTF
j_call: TRBJ1-2; d_call: NA; clone_size: NA; v_call: TRBV18; cdr3_nt: TGTGCCAGCTCACCACCGGCCAGGGGTTATGGCTACACCTTC; cdr3_aa: CASSPPARGYGYTF
j_call: TRBJ1-5; d_call: TRBD1; clone_size: few; v_call: TRBV3-1/TRBV3-2; cdr3_nt: TGTGCCAGCAGCCGACAGGGTGGCAATCAGCCCCAGCATTTT; cdr3_aa: CASSRQGGNQPQHF
j_call: TRBJ1-2; d_call: TRBD1; clone_size: NA; v_call: TRBV6-5; cdr3_nt: TGTGCCAGCAGTCACGGACAGGGTGGCTACACCTTC; cdr3_aa: CASSHGQGGYTF
j_call: TRBJ2-3; d_call: TRBD2; clone_size: NA; v_call: TRBV4-1; cdr3_nt: TGCGCCAGCAGCAAACTAGCGGGGGGCACAGATACGCAGTATTTT; cdr3_aa: CASSKLAGGTDTQYF
j_call: TRBJ2-7; d_call: NA; clone_size: few; v_call: TRBV21-1; cdr3_nt: TGTGCCAGCAGCAAAGATCTGGTGGGCAGGGGGCCCGTATACGAGCAGTACTTC; cdr3_aa: CASSKDLVGRGPVYEQYF
j_call: TRBJ2-6; d_call: NA; clone_size: NA; v_call: TRBV19; cdr3_nt: TGTGCCAGTAGTAAGGGGCGCCGCTCTGGGGCCAACGTCCTGACTTTC; cdr3_aa: CASSKGRRSGANVLTF
j_call: TRBJ2-2; d_call: TRBD1; clone_size: NA; v_call: TRBV2; cdr3_nt: TGTGCCAGCAGTAGAGACAGGGGGCTGAACACCGGGGAGCTGTTTTTT; cdr3_aa: CASSRDRGLNTGELFF
j_call: TRBJ2-1; d_call: TRBD1; clone_size: once; v_call: TRBV7-9; cdr3_nt: TGTGCCAGCAGCTCGGGACAGGGACCCTACAATGAGCAGTTCTTC; cdr3_aa: CASSSGQGPYNEQFF